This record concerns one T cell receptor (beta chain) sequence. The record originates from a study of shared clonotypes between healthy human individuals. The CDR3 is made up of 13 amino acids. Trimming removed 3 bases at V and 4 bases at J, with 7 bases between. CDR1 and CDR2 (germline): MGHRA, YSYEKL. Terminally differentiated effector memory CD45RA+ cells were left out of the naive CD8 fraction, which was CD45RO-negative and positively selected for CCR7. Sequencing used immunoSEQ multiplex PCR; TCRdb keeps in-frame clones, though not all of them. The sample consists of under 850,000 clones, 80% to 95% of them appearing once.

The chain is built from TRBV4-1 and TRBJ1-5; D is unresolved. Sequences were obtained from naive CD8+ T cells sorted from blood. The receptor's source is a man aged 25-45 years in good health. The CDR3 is CASSQQANQPQHF. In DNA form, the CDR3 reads TGCGCCAGCAGCCAGCAGGCTAATCAGCCCCAGCATTTT.